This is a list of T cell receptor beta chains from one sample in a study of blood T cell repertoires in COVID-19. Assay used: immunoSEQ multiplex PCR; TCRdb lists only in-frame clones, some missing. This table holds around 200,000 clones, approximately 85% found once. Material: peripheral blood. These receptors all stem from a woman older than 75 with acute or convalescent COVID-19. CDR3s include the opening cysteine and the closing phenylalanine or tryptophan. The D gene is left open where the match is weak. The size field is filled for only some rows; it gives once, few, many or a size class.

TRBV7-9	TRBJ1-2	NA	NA	CASTFGSGGYTF	TGTGCCAGCACCTTCGGGAGCGGCGGCTACACCTTC
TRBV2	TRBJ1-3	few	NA	CASSVQGRNTIYF	TGTGCCAGCAGTGTCCAGGGAAGAAACACCATATATTTT
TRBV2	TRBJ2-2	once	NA	CASSVLIAVRGELFF	TGTGCCAGCAGTGTTTTGATAGCGGTACGTGGGGAGCTGTTTTTT
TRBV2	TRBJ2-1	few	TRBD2	CASGGLADNEQFF	TGTGCCAGCGGGGGACTAGCGGACAATGAGCAGTTCTTC
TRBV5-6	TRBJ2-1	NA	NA	CASSQPLNPGGFFKNEQFF	TGTGCCAGCAGCCAACCCCTAAATCCTGGGGGGTTTTTTAAGAATGAGCAGTTCTTC
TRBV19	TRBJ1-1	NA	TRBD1	CASSIEGAAEAFF	TGTGCCAGTAGTATCGAGGGGGCGGCTGAAGCTTTCTTT
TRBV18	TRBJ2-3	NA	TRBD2	CASSAVVAGGPGATDTQYF	TGTGCCAGCTCCGCTGTGGTAGCGGGAGGGCCGGGAGCGACAGATACGCAGTATTTT
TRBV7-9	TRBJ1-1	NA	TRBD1	CASSLDFRTGGVNTEAFF	TGTGCCAGCAGCTTAGATTTTAGGACAGGGGGGGTGAACACTGAAGCTTTCTTT
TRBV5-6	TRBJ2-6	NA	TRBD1	CASRSTGIYSGANVLTF	TGTGCCAGCAGATCGACAGGGATTTACTCTGGGGCCAACGTCCTGACTTTC
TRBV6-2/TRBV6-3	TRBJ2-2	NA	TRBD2	CASSFPGLAYLERERGELFF	TGTGCCAGCAGTTTCCCGGGACTAGCATACTTAGAACGGGAGCGCGGGGAGCTGTTTTTT
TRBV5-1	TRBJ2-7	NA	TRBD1	CASSLWTGVFDEQYF	TGCGCCAGCAGCTTGTGGACAGGGGTTTTCGACGAGCAGTACTTC
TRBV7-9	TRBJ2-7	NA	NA	CASSLLGDRAYYEQYF	TGTGCCAGCAGCTTATTAGGGGATAGGGCCTACTACGAGCAGTACTTC
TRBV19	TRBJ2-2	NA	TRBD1	CASSPRQGGVHTGELFF	TGTGCCAGTAGTCCAAGACAGGGGGGCGTCCACACCGGGGAGCTGTTTTTT
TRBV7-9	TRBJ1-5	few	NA	CASSPFGDQPQHF	TGTGCCAGCAGCCCTTTTGGAGATCAGCCCCAGCATTTT
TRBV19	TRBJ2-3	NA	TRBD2	CASSIDPRASGSRNTQYF	TGTGCCAGTAGTATAGATCCGAGGGCTAGCGGGAGTCGAAATACGCAGTATTTT
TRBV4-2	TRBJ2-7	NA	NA	CASSQDPGSAGRGYEQYF	TGTGCCAGCAGCCAAGATCCCGGGTCCGCAGGTAGGGGGTACGAGCAGTACTTC
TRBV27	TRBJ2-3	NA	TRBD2	CASSLSTSGDTQYF	TGTGCCAGCAGTTTATCAACTAGCGGAGATACGCAGTATTTT
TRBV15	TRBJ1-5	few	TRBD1	CATSREGQGSQPQHF	TGTGCCACCAGCAGAGAGGGACAGGGCTCTCAGCCCCAGCATTTT
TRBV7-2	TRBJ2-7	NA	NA	CASSLDRLSYEQYF	TGTGCCAGCAGCTTAGACAGGTTATCCTACGAGCAGTACTTC
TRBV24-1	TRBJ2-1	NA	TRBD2	CATSDPSITSGNYNEQFF	TGTGCCACCAGTGATCCATCGATTACTAGCGGGAACTACAATGAGCAGTTCTTC
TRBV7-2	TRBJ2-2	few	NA	CASSLVLGGTGELFF	TGTGCCAGCAGCTTAGTTCTGGGAGGCACCGGGGAGCTGTTTTTT
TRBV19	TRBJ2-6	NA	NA	CASSMIGTQNTGANVLTF	TGTGCCAGTAGTATGATTGGGACACAGAATACTGGGGCCAACGTCCTGACTTTC
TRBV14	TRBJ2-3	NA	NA	CASSQDFSGTDTQYF	TGTGCCAGCAGCCAAGATTTCTCGGGCACAGATACGCAGTATTTT
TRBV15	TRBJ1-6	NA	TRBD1	CATSAWETGDNSPLHF	TGTGCCACCAGCGCCTGGGAGACAGGGGATAATTCACCCCTCCACTTT
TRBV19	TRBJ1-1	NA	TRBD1	CASTRQGARILGTEAFF	TGTGCCAGTACAAGACAGGGGGCGCGGATTTTGGGCACTGAAGCTTTCTTT
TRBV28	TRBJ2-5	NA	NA	CASSLGGRTQETQYF	TGTGCCAGCAGTTTAGGAGGGAGGACCCAAGAGACCCAGTACTTC
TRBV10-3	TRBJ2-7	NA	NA	CATHSEFAYEQYF	TGTGCCACCCATTCAGAATTCGCCTACGAGCAGTACTTC
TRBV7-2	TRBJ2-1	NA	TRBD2	CASRSSGGLQFF	TGTGCCAGCAGATCCTCGGGAGGATTGCAGTTCTTC
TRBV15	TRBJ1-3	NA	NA	CATSRDRGSGNTIYF	TGTGCCACCAGCAGAGATCGGGGCTCTGGAAACACCATATATTTT
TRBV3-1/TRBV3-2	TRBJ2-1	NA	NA	CASSQAGLLNEQFF	TGTGCCAGCAGCCAAGCGGGACTTCTTAATGAGCAGTTCTTC
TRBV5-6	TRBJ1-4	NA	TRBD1	CASSETGATNEKLFF	TGTGCCAGCAGCGAAACAGGGGCAACTAATGAAAAACTGTTTTTT
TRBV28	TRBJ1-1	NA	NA	CASRAPGDTEAFF	TGTGCCAGCAGGGCTCCAGGGGACACTGAAGCTTTCTTT
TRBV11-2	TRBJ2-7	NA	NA	CASSLGSTFWEQYF	TGTGCCAGCAGCTTAGGGTCTACCTTTTGGGAGCAGTACTTC
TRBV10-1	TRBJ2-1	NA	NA	CASSLQGFSYNEQFF	TGCGCCAGCAGTTTACAGGGATTCTCCTACAATGAGCAGTTCTTC
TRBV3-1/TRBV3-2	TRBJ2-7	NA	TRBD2	CASSYSGRPYEQYF	TGTGCCAGCAGCTATAGCGGGAGGCCCTACGAGCAGTACTTC
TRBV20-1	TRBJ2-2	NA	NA	CSASGLSTGELFF	TGCAGTGCTAGTGGTCTGAGCACCGGGGAGCTGTTTTTT
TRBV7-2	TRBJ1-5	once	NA	CASSSRTAPNQPQHF	TGTGCCAGCAGCTCTAGGACAGCTCCCAATCAGCCCCAGCATTTT
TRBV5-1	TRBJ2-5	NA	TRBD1	CASSSQLTGGETQYF	TGCGCCAGCAGCTCGCAATTGACAGGGGGAGAGACCCAGTACTTC
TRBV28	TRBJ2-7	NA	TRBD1	CASSSGQGYEQYF	TGTGCCAGCAGTTCGGGACAGGGGTACGAGCAGTACTTC
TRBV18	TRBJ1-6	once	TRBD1	CASSPQTGADSPLHF	TGTGCCAGCTCCCCCCAAACAGGGGCGGATTCACCCCTCCACTTT
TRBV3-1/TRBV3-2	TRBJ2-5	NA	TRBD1	CASSQQTRGQETQYF	TGTGCCAGCAGCCAGCAAACCAGGGGGCAAGAGACCCAGTACTTC
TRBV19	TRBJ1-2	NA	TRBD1	CASSITGTGPHGYTF	TGTGCCAGTAGTATCACCGGGACAGGGCCACATGGCTACACCTTC
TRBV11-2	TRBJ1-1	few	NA	CASSLDRVEAFF	TGTGCCAGCAGCTTAGACAGGGTTGAAGCTTTCTTT
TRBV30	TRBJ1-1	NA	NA	CAGRLGRGNTEAFF	TGTGCCGGGAGGCTTGGCAGGGGCAACACTGAAGCTTTCTTT
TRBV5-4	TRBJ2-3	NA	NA	CASSYRVGAGTDTQYF	TGTGCCAGCAGCTACAGGGTCGGTGCTGGCACAGATACGCAGTATTTT
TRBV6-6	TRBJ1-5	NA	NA	CASSTDIGGQPQHF	TGTGCCAGCAGTACAGATATAGGGGGTCAGCCCCAGCATTTT
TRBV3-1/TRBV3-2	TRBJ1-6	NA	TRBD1	CASRLETGGYNSPLHF	TGTGCCAGCAGGTTAGAAACAGGGGGATATAATTCACCCCTCCACTTT
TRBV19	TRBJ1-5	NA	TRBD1	CASSIGDRGDGRNQPQHF	TGTGCCAGTAGTATCGGGGACAGGGGGGATGGGCGCAATCAGCCCCAGCATTTT
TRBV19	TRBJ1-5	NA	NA	CASTSSNQPQHF	TGTGCCAGTACGAGTAGCAATCAGCCCCAGCATTTT
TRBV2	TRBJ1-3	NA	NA	CASSYTGLDEYF	TGTGCCAGCAGTTATACAGGGTTGGATGAGTATTTT
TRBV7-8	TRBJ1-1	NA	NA	CASSLATGWNTEAFF	TGTGCCAGCAGCTTAGCTACAGGGTGGAACACTGAAGCTTTCTTT
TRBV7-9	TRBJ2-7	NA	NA	CASTIGSEQYF	TGTGCCAGCACCATTGGCTCCGAGCAGTACTTC
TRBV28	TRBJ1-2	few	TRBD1	CASSLGAQGARGYTF	TGTGCCAGCAGCCTAGGGGCACAGGGGGCGCGCGGCTACACCTTC
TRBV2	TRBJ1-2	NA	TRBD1	CASTNDRGFNYGYTF	TGTGCCAGCACCAACGACAGGGGTTTTAACTATGGCTACACCTTC